The source of this T cell receptor beta chain is a study of follicular helper T cells after annual influenza vaccination. The CDR3 spans 13 residues. Trimming shortened V by 7 bases and J by 3 bases, and 12 bases separated the two germline ends. Germline loops: CDR1 SNHLY, CDR2 FYNNEI. Sequencing used immunoSEQ multiplex PCR; TCRdb keeps in-frame clones, though not all of them. The repertoire consists of over 25,000 clones, with approximately 80% occurring once and the leading ten covering approximately 1.1%. Sample time point: 2014-2015 season, pre-vaccination. The chain uses TRBV2 and TRBJ1-1; D is perhaps TRBD1 (5 bases). The receptor was isolated from an adult who received the influenza vaccine. Sample: CXCR5+ CD38- circulating T follicular helper cells from blood, taken on the day of influenza vaccination. The subset: circulating Tfh, non-naive CD4+CXCR5+PD-1+ (ICOS+CD38+ or ICOS-CD38-). CDR3 protein: CASMWTSDTEAFF. The CDR3 DNA is TGTGCCAGCATGTGGACATCAGACACTGAAGCTTTCTTT.